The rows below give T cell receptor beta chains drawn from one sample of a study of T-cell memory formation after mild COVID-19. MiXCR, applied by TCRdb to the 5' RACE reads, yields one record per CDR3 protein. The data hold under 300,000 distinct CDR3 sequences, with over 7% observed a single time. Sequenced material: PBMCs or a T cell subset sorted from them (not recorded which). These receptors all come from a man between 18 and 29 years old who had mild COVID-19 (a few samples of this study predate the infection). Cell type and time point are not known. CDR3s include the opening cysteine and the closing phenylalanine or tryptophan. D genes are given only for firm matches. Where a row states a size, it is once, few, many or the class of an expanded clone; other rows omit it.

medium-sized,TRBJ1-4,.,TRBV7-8,TGTGCCAGCAGCTTTGGGGAAAAACTGTTTTTT,CASSFGEKLFF
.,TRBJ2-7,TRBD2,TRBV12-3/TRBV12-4,TGTGCCAGCAGTTTGGCTAGCGGGGACTACGAGCAGTACTTC,CASSLASGDYEQYF
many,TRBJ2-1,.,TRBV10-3,TGTGCCATCAGTCAGACTGAGCCCGGCGAGCAGTTCTTC,CAISQTEPGEQFF
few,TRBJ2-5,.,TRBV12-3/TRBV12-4,TGTGCCAGCAGTTTAATCTGGTATGGGGAGACCCAGTACTTC,CASSLIWYGETQYF
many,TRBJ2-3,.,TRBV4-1,TGCGCCAGCAGCCGCCAGGGGCGTACAGATACGCAGTATTTT,CASSRQGRTDTQYF
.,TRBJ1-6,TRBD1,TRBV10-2,TGCGCCAGCAGGACAGGGGAGAATTCACCCCTCCACTTT,CASRTGENSPLHF
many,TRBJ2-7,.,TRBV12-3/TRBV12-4,TGTGCCAGCAGTCCCCGCGCCGGACAGCCCGGCTCCTACGAGCAGTACTTC,CASSPRAGQPGSYEQYF
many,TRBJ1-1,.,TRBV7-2,TGTGCCAGCAGCTTCTCCGGGCAGAACACTGAAGCTTTCTTT,CASSFSGQNTEAFF
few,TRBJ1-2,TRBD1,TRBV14,TGTGCCAGCAGCCCAGGACAGGGGGTGCATGGCTACACCTTC,CASSPGQGVHGYTF
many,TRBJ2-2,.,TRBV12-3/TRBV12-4,TGTGCCAGCAGCCCCTCAGTGAACACCGGGGAGCTGTTTTTT,CASSPSVNTGELFF
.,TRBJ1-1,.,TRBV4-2,TGTGCCAGCAGCCAAGATGCGCACGGGGCTGGGACCACTGAAGCTTTCTTT,CASSQDAHGAGTTEAFF
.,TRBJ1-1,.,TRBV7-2,TGTGCCAGCAGCTTAGGGGATAAAAAGAACACTGAAGCTTTCTTT,CASSLGDKKNTEAFF
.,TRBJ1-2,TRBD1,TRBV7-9,TGTGCCAGCCAACAGGGGACTAACTATGGCTACACCTTC,CASQQGTNYGYTF
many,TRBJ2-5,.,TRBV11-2,TGTGCCAGCAGCAAGGACCTGGGGGGGGCAGAGACCCAGTACTTC,CASSKDLGGAETQYF
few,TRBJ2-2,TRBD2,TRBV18,TGTGCCAGCTCACCACCTCTCGGGCTAGCGGCTACCGGGGAGCTGTTTTTT,CASSPPLGLAATGELFF
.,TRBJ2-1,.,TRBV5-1,TGCGCCAGCAGCCCGCGGCCAAATGAGCAGTTCTTC,CASSPRPNEQFF
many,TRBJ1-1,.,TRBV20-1,TGCAGTGCTTACGAACAAGGGGGGGCGCTTACGGCTTTCTTT,CSAYEQGGALTAFF
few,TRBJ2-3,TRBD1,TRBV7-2,TGTGCCAGCAGCTTAGATGCAGGGGGTCCATATTTT,CASSLDAGGPYF